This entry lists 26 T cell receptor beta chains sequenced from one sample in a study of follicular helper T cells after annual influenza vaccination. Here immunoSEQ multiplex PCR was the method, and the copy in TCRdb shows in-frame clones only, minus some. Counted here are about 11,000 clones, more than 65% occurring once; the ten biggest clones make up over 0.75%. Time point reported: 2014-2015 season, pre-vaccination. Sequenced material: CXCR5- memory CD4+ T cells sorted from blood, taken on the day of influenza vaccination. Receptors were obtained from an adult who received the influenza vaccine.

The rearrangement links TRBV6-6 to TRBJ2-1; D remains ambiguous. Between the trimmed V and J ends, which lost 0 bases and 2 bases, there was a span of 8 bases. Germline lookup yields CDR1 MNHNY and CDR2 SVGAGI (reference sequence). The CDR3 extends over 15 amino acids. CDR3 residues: CASSYSKGTYNEQFF. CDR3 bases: TGTGCCAGCAGTTACTCTAAAGGGACCTACAATGAGCAGTTCTTC.

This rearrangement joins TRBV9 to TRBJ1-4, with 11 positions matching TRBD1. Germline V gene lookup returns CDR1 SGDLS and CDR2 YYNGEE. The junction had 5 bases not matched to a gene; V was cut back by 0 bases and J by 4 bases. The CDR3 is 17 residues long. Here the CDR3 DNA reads TGTGCCAGCAGCGTAGGGACAGGGGGCCTTCGTAATGAAAAACTGTTTTTT. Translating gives CASSVGTGGLRNEKLFF. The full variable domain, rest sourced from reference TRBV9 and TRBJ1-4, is DSGVTQTPKHLITATGQRVTLRCSPRSGDLSVYWYQQSLDQGLQFLIQYYNGEERAKGNILERFSAQQFPDLHSELNLSSLELGDSALYFCASSVGTGGLRNEKLFFGSGTQLSVL.

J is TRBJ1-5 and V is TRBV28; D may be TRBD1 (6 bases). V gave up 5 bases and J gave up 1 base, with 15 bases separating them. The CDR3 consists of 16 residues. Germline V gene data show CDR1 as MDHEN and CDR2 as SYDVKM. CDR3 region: CASSLRGGVSNQPQHF. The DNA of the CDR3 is TGTGCCAGCAGTCTCAGGGGAGGTGTCAGCAATCAGCCCCAGCATTTT. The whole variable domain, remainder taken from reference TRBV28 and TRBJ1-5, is DVKVTQSSRYLVKRTGEKVFLECVQDMDHENMFWYRQDPGLGLRLIYFSYDVKMKEKGDIPEGYSVSREKKERFSLILESASTNQTSMYLCASSLRGGVSNQPQHFGDGTRLSIL.

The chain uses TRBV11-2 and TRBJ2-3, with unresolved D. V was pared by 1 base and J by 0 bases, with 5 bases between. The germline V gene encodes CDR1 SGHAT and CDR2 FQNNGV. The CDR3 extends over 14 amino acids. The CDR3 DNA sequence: TGTGCCAGCAGCTTAGGTAGCAGCACAGATACGCAGTATTTT. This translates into CASSLGSSTDTQYF. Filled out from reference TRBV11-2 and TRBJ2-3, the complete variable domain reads EAGVAQSPRYKIIEKRQSVAFWCNPISGHATLYWYQQILGQGPKLLIQFQNNGVVDDSQLPKDRFSAERLKGVDSTLKIQPAKLEDSAVYLCASSLGSSTDTQYFGPGTRLTVL.

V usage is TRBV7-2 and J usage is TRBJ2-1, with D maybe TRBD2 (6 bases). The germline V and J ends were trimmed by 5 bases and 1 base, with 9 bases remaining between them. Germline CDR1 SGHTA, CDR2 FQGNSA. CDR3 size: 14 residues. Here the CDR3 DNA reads TGTGCCAGCAGCCCGGGAGAATCCTACAATGAGCAGTTCTTC. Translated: CASSPGESYNEQFF. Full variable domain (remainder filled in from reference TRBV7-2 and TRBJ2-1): GAGVSQSPSNKVTEKGKDVELRCDPISGHTALYWYRQSLGQGLEFLIYFQGNSAPDKSGLPSDRFSAERTGGSVSTLTIQRTQQEDSAVYLCASSPGESYNEQFFGPGTRLTVL.

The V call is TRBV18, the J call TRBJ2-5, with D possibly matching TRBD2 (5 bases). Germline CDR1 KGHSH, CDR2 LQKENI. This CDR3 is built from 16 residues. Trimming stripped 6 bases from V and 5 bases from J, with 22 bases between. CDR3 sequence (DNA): TGTGCCAGCTCGCTCTACTCCACTAACCCGGGGGAGACCCAGTACTTC. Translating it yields CASSLYSTNPGETQYF.

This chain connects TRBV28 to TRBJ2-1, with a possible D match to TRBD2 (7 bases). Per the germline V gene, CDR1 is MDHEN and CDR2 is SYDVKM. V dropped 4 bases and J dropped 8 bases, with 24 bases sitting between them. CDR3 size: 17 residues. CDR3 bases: TGTGCCAGCAGTTCCGGGGCTAGCGGTCCCCACAGGGATGAGCAGTTCTTC. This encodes CASSSGASGPHRDEQFF.

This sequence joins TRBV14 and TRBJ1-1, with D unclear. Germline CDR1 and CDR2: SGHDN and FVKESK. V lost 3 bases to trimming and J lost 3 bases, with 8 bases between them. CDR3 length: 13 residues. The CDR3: CASSQNRDTEAFF. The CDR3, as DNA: TGTGCCAGCAGCCAGAACCGGGACACTGAAGCTTTCTTT.

The chain's CDR3 is CASSVVGTGYNEQFF. In DNA, the CDR3 is TGTGCCAGCAGCGTAGTTGGGACAGGGTACAATGAGCAGTTCTTC. The chain couples TRBV9 to TRBJ2-1; 9 nucleotides match TRBD1. J gave up 4 bases and V 0 bases, and 2 bases lay outside the gene matches. The CDR3 is 15 amino acids. CDR1 and CDR2 from the germline V gene are SGDLS and YYNGEE.

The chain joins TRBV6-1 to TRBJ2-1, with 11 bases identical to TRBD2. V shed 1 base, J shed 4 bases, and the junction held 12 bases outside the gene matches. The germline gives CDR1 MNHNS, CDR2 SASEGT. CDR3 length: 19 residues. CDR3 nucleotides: TGTGCCAGCAGTGAAGGAGGGGGACTAGCGGACCCGAAGTACAATGAGCAGTTCTTC. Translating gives CASSEGGGLADPKYNEQFF.

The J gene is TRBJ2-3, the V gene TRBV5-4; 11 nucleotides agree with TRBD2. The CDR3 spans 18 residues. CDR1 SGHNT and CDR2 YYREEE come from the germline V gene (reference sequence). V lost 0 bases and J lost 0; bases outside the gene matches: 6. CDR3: CASSLAGSGGASTDTQYF. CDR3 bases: TGTGCCAGCAGCTTGGCGGGTAGCGGGGGGGCAAGCACAGATACGCAGTATTTT.

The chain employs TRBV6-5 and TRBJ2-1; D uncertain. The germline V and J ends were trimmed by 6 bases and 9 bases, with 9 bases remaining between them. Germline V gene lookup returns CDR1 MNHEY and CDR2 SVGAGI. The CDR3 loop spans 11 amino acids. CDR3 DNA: TGTGCCAGCAGAGGGTTTGGTGAGCAGTTCTTC. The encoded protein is CASRGFGEQFF.

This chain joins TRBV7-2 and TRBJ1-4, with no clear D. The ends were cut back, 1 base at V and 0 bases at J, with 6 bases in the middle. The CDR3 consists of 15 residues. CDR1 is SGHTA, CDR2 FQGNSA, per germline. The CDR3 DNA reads TGTGCCAGCAGCTTAGGGTCATCAACTAATGAAAAACTGTTTTTT. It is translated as CASSLGSSTNEKLFF. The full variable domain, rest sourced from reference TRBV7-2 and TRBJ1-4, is GAGVSQSPSNKVTEKGKDVELRCDPISGHTALYWYRQSLGQGLEFLIYFQGNSAPDKSGLPSDRFSAERTGGSVSTLTIQRTQQEDSAVYLCASSLGSSTNEKLFFGSGTQLSVL.

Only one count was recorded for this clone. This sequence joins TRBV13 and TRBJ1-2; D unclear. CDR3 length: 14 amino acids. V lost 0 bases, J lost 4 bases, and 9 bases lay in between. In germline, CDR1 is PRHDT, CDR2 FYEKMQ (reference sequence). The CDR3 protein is CASSLGGQTYGYTF. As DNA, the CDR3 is TGTGCCAGCAGCTTAGGTGGCCAGACCTATGGCTACACCTTC.

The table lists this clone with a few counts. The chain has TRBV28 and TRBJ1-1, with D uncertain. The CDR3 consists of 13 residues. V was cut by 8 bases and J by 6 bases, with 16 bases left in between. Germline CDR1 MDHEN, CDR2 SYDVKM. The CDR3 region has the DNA TGTGCCAGCGGGGATGAAGGCCGGGCTGAAGCTTTCTTT. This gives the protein CASGDEGRAEAFF.

The CDR3 DNA follows: TGTGCCAGCAGTTACGACCAGATCTATGGCTACACCTTC. This codes for CASSYDQIYGYTF. V gene TRBV6-5 combines with J gene TRBJ1-2, with D uncertain. Per germline, CDR1 MNHEY and CDR2 SVGAGI. The length of the CDR3 is 13 residues. Trimming stripped 2 bases from V and 4 bases from J, with 8 bases between.

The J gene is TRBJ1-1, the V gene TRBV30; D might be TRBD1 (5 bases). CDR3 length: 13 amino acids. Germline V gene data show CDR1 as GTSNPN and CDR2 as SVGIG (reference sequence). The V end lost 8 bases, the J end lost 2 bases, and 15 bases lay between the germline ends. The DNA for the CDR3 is TGTGCCGGCAAGGTCGGGGGTAACACTGAAGCTTTCTTT. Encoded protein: CAGKVGGNTEAFF.

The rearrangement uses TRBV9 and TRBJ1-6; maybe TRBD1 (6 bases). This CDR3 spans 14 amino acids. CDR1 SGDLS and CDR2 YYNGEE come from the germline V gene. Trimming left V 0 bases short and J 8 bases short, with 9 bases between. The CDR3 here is CASSVAQGYSPLHF. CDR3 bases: TGTGCCAGCAGCGTAGCACAGGGTTATTCACCCCTCCACTTT.

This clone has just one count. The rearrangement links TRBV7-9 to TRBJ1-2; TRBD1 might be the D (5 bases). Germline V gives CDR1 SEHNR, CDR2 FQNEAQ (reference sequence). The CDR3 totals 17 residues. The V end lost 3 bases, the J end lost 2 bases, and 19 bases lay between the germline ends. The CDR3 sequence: CASSLATGSHPNYGYTF. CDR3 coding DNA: TGTGCCAGCAGCTTGGCAACAGGCAGCCATCCCAACTATGGCTACACCTTC.

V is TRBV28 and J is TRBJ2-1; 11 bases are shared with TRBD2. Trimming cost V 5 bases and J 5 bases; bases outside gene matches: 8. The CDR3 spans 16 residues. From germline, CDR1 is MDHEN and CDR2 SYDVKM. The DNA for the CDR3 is TGTGCCAGCAGTAAGTCCGGGACTAGCGGCAACAATGAGCAGTTCTTC. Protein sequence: CASSKSGTSGNNEQFF. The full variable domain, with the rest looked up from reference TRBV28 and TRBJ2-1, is DVKVTQSSRYLVKRTGEKVFLECVQDMDHENMFWYRQDPGLGLRLIYFSYDVKMKEKGDIPEGYSVSREKKERFSLILESASTNQTSMYLCASSKSGTSGNNEQFFGPGTRLTVL.

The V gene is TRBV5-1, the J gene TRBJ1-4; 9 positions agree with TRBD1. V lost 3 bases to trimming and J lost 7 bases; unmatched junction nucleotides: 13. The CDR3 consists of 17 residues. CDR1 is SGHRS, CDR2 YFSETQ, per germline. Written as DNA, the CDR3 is TGCGCCAGCAGCTCCCGGGACAGGGTTTCCCGGGGTGAAAAACTGTTTTTT. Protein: CASSSRDRVSRGEKLFF.

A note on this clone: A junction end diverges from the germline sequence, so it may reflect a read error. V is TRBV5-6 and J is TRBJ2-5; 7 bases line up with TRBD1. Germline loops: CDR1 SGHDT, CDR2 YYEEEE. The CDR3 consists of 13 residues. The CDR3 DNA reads TGTGCCAGCAGCCAGGACAGGCAAGGGACCCAGTACTTC. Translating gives CASSQDRQGTQYF.

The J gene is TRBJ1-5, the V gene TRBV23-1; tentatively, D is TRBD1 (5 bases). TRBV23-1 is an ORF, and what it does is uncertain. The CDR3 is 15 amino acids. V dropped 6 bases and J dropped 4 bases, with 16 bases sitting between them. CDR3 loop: CASRGAPPLNQPQHF. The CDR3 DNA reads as TGCGCCAGCAGAGGGGCGCCCCCATTAAATCAGCCCCAGCATTTT.

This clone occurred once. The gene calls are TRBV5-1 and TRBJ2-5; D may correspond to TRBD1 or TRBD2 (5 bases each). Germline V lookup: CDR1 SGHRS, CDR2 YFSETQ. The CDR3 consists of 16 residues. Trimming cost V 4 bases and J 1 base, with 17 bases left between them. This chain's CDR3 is CASSAGARVGQETQYF. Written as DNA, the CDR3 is TGCGCCAGCAGCGCTGGGGCGAGGGTCGGCCAAGAGACCCAGTACTTC.

The CDR3 DNA reads as TGTGCCTGGAGTACCGGGACACAGGACTCCTACGAGCAGTACTTC. It yields the protein CAWSTGTQDSYEQYF. This chain joins TRBV30 and TRBJ2-7, with D possibly matching TRBD1 (6 bases). The ends were cut back, 2 bases at V and 0 bases at J, with 14 bases in the middle. Germline CDR1 reads GTSNPN; CDR2 reads SVGIG (reference sequence). This CDR3 comprises 15 residues.

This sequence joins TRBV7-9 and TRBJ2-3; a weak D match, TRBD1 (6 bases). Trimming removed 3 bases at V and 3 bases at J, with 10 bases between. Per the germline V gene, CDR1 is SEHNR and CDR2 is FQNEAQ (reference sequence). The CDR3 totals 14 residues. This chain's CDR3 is CASSFGRGTDTQYF. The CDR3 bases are TGTGCCAGCAGCTTTGGTAGGGGGACAGATACGCAGTATTTT.